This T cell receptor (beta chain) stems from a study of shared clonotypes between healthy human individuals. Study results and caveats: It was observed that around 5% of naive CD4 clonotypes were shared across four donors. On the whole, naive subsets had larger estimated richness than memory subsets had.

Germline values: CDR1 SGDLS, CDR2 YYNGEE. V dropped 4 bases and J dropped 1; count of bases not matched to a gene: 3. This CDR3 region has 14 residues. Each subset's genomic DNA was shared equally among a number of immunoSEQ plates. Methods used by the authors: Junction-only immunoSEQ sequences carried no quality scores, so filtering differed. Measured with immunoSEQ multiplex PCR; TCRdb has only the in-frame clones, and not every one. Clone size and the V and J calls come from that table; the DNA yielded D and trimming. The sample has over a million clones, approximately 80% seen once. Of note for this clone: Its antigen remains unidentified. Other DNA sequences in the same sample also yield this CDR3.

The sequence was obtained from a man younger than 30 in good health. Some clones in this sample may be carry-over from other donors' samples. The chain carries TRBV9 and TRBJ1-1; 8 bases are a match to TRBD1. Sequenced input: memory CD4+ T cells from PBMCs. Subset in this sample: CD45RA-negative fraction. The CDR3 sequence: CASSPGQGNTEAFF. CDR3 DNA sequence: TGTGCCAGCAGCCCAGGACAGGGGAACACTGAAGCTTTCTTT.